The entry below gives a single T cell receptor (beta chain) sequence along with its context. The data stem from a study of patients and donors after allogeneic stem cell transplantation. TCRdb processed the RT-PCR reads anew with MiXCR; each CDR3 protein has one entry. The repertoire holds hundreds of thousands of distinct CDR3 sequences, with roughly 16% as singletons. Germline V gene sequence: CDR1 MGHDK, CDR2 SYGVNS. The CDR3 totals 15 residues. Losses at the gene ends were 1 base for V and 6 bases for J; bases not matched to a gene: 5. The sequencing sample was made of blood, either unsorted or a sorted T cell fraction (not recorded which). The receptor's source is a human donor who was either an allogeneic HSCT recipient or a stem cell or donor lymphocyte infusion donor (not recorded which). It is not recorded whose cells these are; they may come from a transplant donor. The chain links TRBV25-1 to TRBJ2-2; 7 nucleotides align to TRBD1. The CDR3 reads CASSELGQWAGELFF. DNA for the CDR3: TGTGCCAGCAGTGAATTGGGACAGTGGGCCGGGGAGCTGTTTTTT.